One and the same sample provided the 22 T cell receptor beta chains below, sequenced in a study of beta chain features in type 1 diabetes. The antigens of these receptors remain unknown. Sequencing targeted expressed TCRB transcripts, as all isolated RNA had been reverse transcribed. Data came from immunoSEQ multiplex PCR; TCRdb stores just in-frame clones and leaves some out. Of about 740,000 clones in the sample, roughly 13% are singletons; the top ten hold 0.022%. Study-level findings and limits: All four CD4+ subsets from Type 1 diabetes patients carried moderately but significantly shorter TCRB CDR3s.

Source material: naive CD4+ T cells from blood. Every receptor here comes from a man between 18 and 29 years old with type 1 diabetes.

This rearrangement joins TRBV19 to TRBJ2-2, with 7 nucleotides matching TRBD1. The CDR3 spans 17 residues. Germline CDR1 reads LNHDA; CDR2 reads SQIVND (reference sequence). Unmatched junction bases numbered 10, after V lost 6 bases and J lost 0 bases. Here the CDR3 reads CASSPHRDRANTGELFF. DNA of the CDR3: TGTGCCAGTAGCCCCCACCGGGACAGAGCGAACACCGGGGAGCTGTTTTTT.

This clone was observed a handful of times. The CDR3 loop reads CASSLTGPPWEQYF. As DNA, the CDR3 is TGTGCCAGCAGTTTAACCGGGCCCCCCTGGGAGCAGTACTTC. The V call is TRBV27, the J call TRBJ2-7; no clear D. The germline V gene encodes CDR1 MNHEY and CDR2 SMNVEV (reference sequence). V shed 2 bases and J shed 7 bases, with 15 bases lying between them. The CDR3 is 14 amino acids.

This clone was detected a few times. The chain combines TRBV25-1 with TRBJ2-7; tentative D call: TRBD2 (6 bases). The CDR3 runs 14 residues. The V end was cut by 6 bases, the J end by 2 bases, with 14 bases between. Per the germline V gene, CDR1 is MGHDK and CDR2 is SYGVNS. The chain's CDR3 is CASRGLGGTYEQYF. In DNA form, the CDR3 reads TGTGCCAGCAGGGGGTTGGGGGGAACCTACGAGCAGTACTTC.

This clone has just a few counts. The chain has TRBV27 and TRBJ1-1; D is undetermined. V was cut by 6 bases and J by 0 bases, with 14 bases left in between. CDR1 is MNHEY, CDR2 SMNVEV, per germline (reference sequence). The CDR3 is 15 amino acids. CDR3 amino acids: CASRSWAGMNTEAFF. CDR3 sequence (DNA): TGTGCCAGCAGATCGTGGGCGGGCATGAACACTGAAGCTTTCTTT.

The chain combines TRBV2 with TRBJ1-5, with D possibly being TRBD1 (5 bases). Germline V lookup: CDR1 SNHLY, CDR2 FYNNEI. V dropped 8 bases and J dropped 1 base, with 15 bases sitting between them. The CDR3 is 15 amino acids. In DNA form, the CDR3 reads TGTGCCAGCCTGGGGGAGGCAGCGAGCAATCAGCCCCAGCATTTT. Translated: CASLGEAASNQPQHF. Together with reference TRBV2 and TRBJ1-5, the CDR3 gives the full variable domain: EPEVTQTPSHQVTQMGQEVILRCVPISNHLYFYWYRQILGQKVEFLVSFYNNEISEKSEIFDDQFSVERPDGSNFTLKIRSTKLEDSAMYFCASLGEAASNQPQHFGDGTRLSIL.

CDR3 sequence: CASSEKDTQYF. In DNA form, the CDR3 reads TGTGCCAGCAGTGAGAAAGATACGCAGTATTTT. The rearrangement uses TRBV6-4 and TRBJ2-3; no definite D call. V lost 3 bases and J 5 bases, leaving 3 bases between the germline ends. Germline V gives CDR1 MRHNA, CDR2 SNTAGT. The CDR3 contains 11 residues.

This clone appeared a few times. This chain connects TRBV10-3 to TRBJ1-6; TRBD1 might be the D (5 bases). V lost 6 bases to trimming and J lost 7 bases, with 16 bases between them. The CDR3 has 15 residues. Germline-derived CDR1 and CDR2 are ENHRY and SYGVKD. The CDR3 spells CAISDAGRPNSPLHF. CDR3 DNA sequence: TGTGCCATCAGCGATGCGGGGCGACCAAATTCACCCCTCCACTTT.

This clone was seen just once. V usage is TRBV7-2 and J usage is TRBJ2-3; 9 nucleotides agree with TRBD2. The germline CDR1 and CDR2 sequences are SGHTA and FQGNSA. This CDR3 has 17 amino acids. V shed 7 bases and J 2 bases; nucleotides not matched to a gene: 13. The CDR3: CASTLGALAGYTDTQYF. The CDR3 DNA follows: TGTGCCAGCACCCTGGGGGCGCTAGCGGGGTACACAGATACGCAGTATTTT.

The table lists this clone with a few counts. V gene TRBV29-1 combines with J gene TRBJ1-1; TRBD1 agrees at 7 bases. Germline lookup yields CDR1 SQVTM and CDR2 ANQGSEA. J lost 3 bases, V lost 5 bases, and 9 bases had no gene match. CDR3 length: 14 residues. CDR3: CSVRQGSWDTEAFF. The CDR3 nucleotides read TGCAGCGTTCGACAGGGTTCATGGGACACTGAAGCTTTCTTT.

This chain joins TRBV14 and TRBJ1-1, with 10 bases matching TRBD1. There are 15 residues in the CDR3. Germline CDR1 is SGHDN and CDR2 is FVKESK. Germline trimming cut 5 bases from V and 5 bases from J; bases unmatched to any gene: 8. CDR3 region: CASSSTWTGGTEAFF. For the CDR3, the DNA is TGTGCCAGCAGCTCGACTTGGACAGGGGGGACTGAAGCTTTCTTT.

V is TRBV7-2 and J is TRBJ2-3; 7 bases align to TRBD2. Per the germline V gene, CDR1 is SGHTA and CDR2 is FQGNSA. V shed 3 bases and J 0 bases; nucleotides not matched to a gene: 6. CDR3 length equals 16 residues. The CDR3 DNA is TGTGCCAGCAGCTTCTCTAGCGGCCTAAGCACAGATACGCAGTATTTT. As protein: CASSFSSGLSTDTQYF.

This clone was counted only a few times. The genes are TRBV29-1 and TRBJ2-7, with D perhaps matching TRBD1 (6 bases). Germline V lookup: CDR1 SQVTM, CDR2 ANQGSEA. The CDR3 runs to 11 residues. V shed 3 bases and J shed 10 bases, with 13 bases lying between them. In DNA form, the CDR3 reads TGCAGCGTTGACGAGGGGGTCGGTCAGTACTTC. Protein product: CSVDEGVGQYF.

The gene calls are TRBV7-9 and TRBJ2-5, with a tentative D call TRBD2 (5 bases). Germline V gives CDR1 SEHNR, CDR2 FQNEAQ (reference sequence). V lost 5 bases, J lost 10 bases, and 17 bases lay in between. There are 13 residues in the CDR3. The CDR3 here is CASSPIGPEGQYF. CDR3 nucleotides: TGTGCCAGCAGCCCAATCGGGCCAGAGGGCCAGTACTTC.

The chain combines TRBV18 with TRBJ1-6; no clear D. The germline V and J ends were trimmed by 4 bases and 1 base, with 5 bases remaining between them. Germline lookup yields CDR1 KGHSH and CDR2 LQKENI. This CDR3 has 14 residues. The CDR3 coding sequence is TGTGCCAGCTCACGAGAATCCTATAATTCACCCCTCCACTTT. This gives the protein CASSRESYNSPLHF.

This clone was detected a few times. The CDR3 sequence: CASLAGGPPDTQYF. The CDR3 nucleotides are TGCGCCAGCTTAGCGGGGGGGCCTCCAGATACGCAGTATTTT. The chain joins TRBV5-1 to TRBJ2-3; 11 bases are shared with TRBD2. Germline values: CDR1 SGHRS, CDR2 YFSETQ. V lost 7 bases and J lost 4; bases outside the gene matches: 5. The CDR3 runs 14 residues.

This clone was seen more than once but under ten times. The chain is built from TRBV5-4 and TRBJ2-2; the D is unclear. V was pared by 0 bases and J by 9 bases, with 9 bases between. Looked up from germline, CDR1 is SGHNT and CDR2 is YYREEE (reference sequence). This CDR3 is 13 amino acids long. The DNA for the CDR3 is TGTGCCAGCAGCTTGGATGGGGATCGGGAGCTGTTTTTT. Residues: CASSLDGDRELFF.

Only a few counts were recorded for this clone. V gene TRBV13 combines with J gene TRBJ2-5, with 8 bases lining up with TRBD2. The germline gives CDR1 PRHDT, CDR2 FYEKMQ (reference sequence). V gave up 1 base and J gave up 4 bases; unmatched junction bases: 2. The length of the CDR3 is 14 residues. The CDR3 DNA reads as TGTGCCAGCAGCTTAGCGGGGGGGCTAGAGACCCAGTACTTC. Translated, it gives CASSLAGGLETQYF.

The J gene is TRBJ1-5, the V gene TRBV25-1, with D possibly matching TRBD1 (6 bases). CDR3 length equals 14 residues. The V end lost 6 bases, the J end lost 6 bases, and 15 bases lay between the germline ends. Germline V gene sequence: CDR1 MGHDK, CDR2 SYGVNS. The CDR3 region has the DNA TGTGCCAGCAGCGCCTCGGGACAAAGTCAGCCCCAGCATTTT. Its translation is CASSASGQSQPQHF. Complete variable domain (other parts from reference TRBV25-1 and TRBJ1-5): EADIYQTPRYLVIGTGKKITLECSQTMGHDKMYWYQQDPGMELHLIHYSYGVNSTEKGDLSSESTVSRIRTEHFPLTLESARPSHTSQYLCASSASGQSQPQHFGDGTRLSIL.

The V gene is TRBV7-9, the J gene TRBJ2-7, with D possibly being TRBD1 (5 bases). Germline CDR1 SEHNR, CDR2 FQNEAQ (reference sequence). The CDR3 is made up of 14 amino acids. V lost 1 base to trimming and J lost 8 bases, with 15 bases between them. The CDR3 nucleotides are TGTGCCAGCAGCTTAGGACAGCCCGGGTACAAGCAGTACTTC. Translating gives CASSLGQPGYKQYF. Complete variable domain (other parts from reference TRBV7-9 and TRBJ2-7): DTGVSQNPRHKITKRGQNVTFRCDPISEHNRLYWYRQTLGQGPEFLTYFQNEAQLEKSRLLSDRFSAERPKGSFSTLEIQRTEQGDSAMYLCASSLGQPGYKQYFGPGTRLTVT.

This clone was seen a handful of times. The chain has TRBV10-1 and TRBJ1-1, with 11 bases that match TRBD1. With V trimmed by 5 bases and J by 5 bases, 4 bases remained unmatched. Germline CDR1 and CDR2: WNHNN and SYGVQD (reference sequence). This CDR3 has 14 amino acids. The CDR3 region is CASSWDRGWTEAFF. The CDR3, as DNA: TGCGCCAGCAGTTGGGACAGGGGGTGGACTGAAGCTTTCTTT.

The chain recombines TRBV30 with TRBJ1-2, with 9 bases fitting TRBD1. CDR3 length: 14 amino acids. The V gene end was trimmed by 3 bases and the J gene end by 5 bases; junction bases not matched to a gene: 7. The V gene's germline CDR1 is GTSNPN and CDR2 SVGIG (reference sequence). The CDR3 DNA is TGTGCCTGGAGCCTACTGGGACAGGGATATGGCTACACCTTC. Protein: CAWSLLGQGYGYTF.

This clone was counted between two and nine times. V is TRBV28 and J is TRBJ1-1, with TRBD1 identical over 7 bases. With V trimmed by 7 bases and J by 3 bases, 5 bases remained unmatched. CDR3 size: 13 residues. Looked up from germline, CDR1 is MDHEN and CDR2 is SYDVKM. This CDR3 reads CASTIDRDTEAFF. DNA for the CDR3: TGTGCCAGCACTATCGACAGGGACACTGAAGCTTTCTTT. Full variable domain (outside the CDR3, taken from reference TRBV28 and TRBJ1-1): DVKVTQSSRYLVKRTGEKVFLECVQDMDHENMFWYRQDPGLGLRLIYFSYDVKMKEKGDIPEGYSVSREKKERFSLILESASTNQTSMYLCASTIDRDTEAFFGQGTRLTVV.